The T cell receptor (beta chain) described here comes from a study of blood T cell repertoires in COVID-19. Study information: In each case, the material was cDNA or gDNA derived from T cells, B-cell-depleted T cells, or PBMCs.

V lost 5 bases, J lost 6 bases, and 11 bases stayed unmatched. The CDR3 is 16 residues long. In germline, CDR1 is SGHRS, CDR2 YFSETQ. Authors' methods: Counts of nucleated cells, estimated from reference gene primer amplification, were obtained. Sequencing used immunoSEQ multiplex PCR; TCRdb keeps in-frame clones, though not all of them. D and trimming come from the DNA, and the V and J calls and clone size come from that table. The sample contains over 120,000 clones, 86% of which appear only once. Participant ages covered roughly 18 to 89 years across 24 US areas. This chain uses TRBV5-1 with TRBJ2-3; TRBD2 aligns across 11 bases. The sequence was collected from a man aged 50 to 59 who had recovered from COVID-19. The specimen was PBMCs or T cells enriched from blood (not recorded which). For the CDR3, the DNA is TGCGCCAGCAGTCAGGGGACTAGCGGCTCCGCGGATACGCAGTATTTT. It yields the protein CASSQGTSGSADTQYF.